The present entry profiles one T cell receptor (beta chain) with its context. These data belong to a study of T-cell reconstitution after alpha-beta-depleted transplantation in children. Germline lookup yields CDR1 SGHNT and CDR2 YENEEA. This CDR3 region has 17 residues. V was trimmed by 5 bases and J by 0 bases, leaving 14 bases between them. Using unique molecular identifiers, the investigators prepared the TCRbeta library. TCRdb re-derived calls from the PCR reads in MiXCR, one entry per CDR3 protein. This sample has some 520,000 distinct CDR3 sequences; about 31% occur once, and the top ten carry 2.4%.

The clonotype comes from a human donor who donated a stem cell graft to a child with aplastic anemia. This chain uses TRBV11-3 with TRBJ2-6, with a possible D match to TRBD1 (6 bases). The sample was PBMCs from the stem cell graft donor, taken from the stem cell graft. CDR3 region: CASSPGTPFSGANVLTF. In DNA, the CDR3 is TGTGCCAGCAGCCCCGGGACACCCTTCTCTGGGGCCAACGTCCTGACTTTC. The variable domain in full, with the rest retrieved from reference TRBV11-3 and TRBJ2-6, is EAGVVQSPRYKIIEKKQPVAFWCNPISGHNTLYWYLQNLGQGPELLIRYENEEAVDDSQLPKDRFSAERLKGVDSTLKIQPAELGDSAVYLCASSPGTPFSGANVLTFGAGSRLTVL.